One and the same sample provided the 18 T cell receptor beta chains below, sequenced in a study of neurological immune-mediated disorders. Each CDR3 protein is one row after TCRdb ran MiXCR on the 5' RACE reads. The sample includes more than 100,000 distinct CDR3 sequences, about 10% of them seen just once. As for time point: longitudinal time-point 3. The sequencing input was PBMCs. The source of these receptors is a female donor with HTLV-1-associated myelopathy (HAM/TSP).

This clonotype was detected many times. The chain carries TRBV28 and TRBJ2-1; 7 nucleotides align to TRBD1. The CDR3 has 16 residues. The V gene end was trimmed by 7 bases and the J gene end by 0 bases; junction bases not matched to a gene: 9. Per the germline V gene, CDR1 is MDHEN and CDR2 is SYDVKM. The CDR3 loop is CASTFTGDSSYNEQFF. The CDR3 coding sequence is TGTGCCAGCACCTTCACAGGGGACAGCTCCTACAATGAGCAGTTCTTC.

The table lists this clonotype with many counts. This rearrangement joins TRBV18 to TRBJ2-3, with D perhaps TRBD1 (6 bases). CDR3 length: 15 residues. CDR1 KGHSH and CDR2 LQKENI come from the germline V gene. V was shortened by 2 bases and J by 5 bases, with 14 bases between the two germline ends. CDR3 region: CASSPTAGVRDTQYF. The DNA of the CDR3 is TGTGCCAGCTCACCAACGGCAGGGGTTAGAGATACGCAGTATTTT.

At least ten counts were recorded for this clonotype. The gene calls are TRBV5-1 and TRBJ2-3; tentative D call: TRBD2 (5 bases). CDR1 SGHRS and CDR2 YFSETQ come from the germline V gene. Trimming took off 0 bases at V and 9 bases at J, with 14 bases between the two ends. CDR3 length: 14 amino acids. CDR3 region: CASSLGFPEDTQYF. For the CDR3, the DNA is TGCGCCAGCAGCTTGGGGTTTCCGGAGGACACGCAGTATTTT.

This clonotype has at least ten counts. The V and J genes are TRBV6-6 and TRBJ1-5; 7 bases fit TRBD1. The germline V gene encodes CDR1 MNHNY and CDR2 SVGAGI (reference sequence). With V trimmed by 6 bases and J by 1 base, 3 bases remained unmatched. The CDR3 covers 14 residues. CDR3 amino acids: CASRTTGSNQPQHF. CDR3 DNA sequence: TGTGCCAGCAGGACGACAGGGAGCAATCAGCCCCAGCATTTT.

This clonotype was seen at least ten times. The chain carries TRBV3-1 and TRBJ2-7; maybe TRBD2 (6 bases). The germline V gene has CDR1 LGHDT and CDR2 YNNKEL (reference sequence). V was trimmed by 6 bases and J by 7 bases, leaving 22 bases between them. The CDR3 spans 15 residues. For the CDR3, the DNA is TGTGCCAGCAGTCAATTTTTGGACCGCGCGGGGGAGCAGTACTTC. It translates to CASSQFLDRAGEQYF.

There are a few counts of this clonotype. Possible read error: a much larger clone is one base away. As DNA, the CDR3 is TGCGCCAGCAGCTTGGTTGCGGGGAGAGAGCAGTACTTC. Translating it yields CASSLVAGREQYF. This rearrangement joins TRBV5-1 to TRBJ2-7; TRBD2 is a possible D gene (6 bases). This CDR3 region has 13 residues. The germline V and J ends were trimmed by 0 bases and 7 bases, with 11 bases remaining between them. Germline V gives CDR1 SGHRS, CDR2 YFSETQ.

This clonotype was observed at least ten times. This chain uses TRBV20-1 with TRBJ2-1; 13 nucleotides match TRBD2. Looked up from germline, CDR1 is DFQATT and CDR2 is SNEGSKA (reference sequence). The CDR3 covers 15 residues. The junction had 6 bases not matched to a gene; V was cut back by 1 base and J by 9 bases. CDR3 nucleotides: TGCAGTGCTAGAGGGACTAGCGGGGGACCGGGTGAGCAGTTCTTC. Protein: CSARGTSGGPGEQFF.

As for this clonotype: This could be a read error, since a much larger clone is one nucleotide away. The V gene is TRBV5-1, the J gene TRBJ2-7; 9 nucleotides agree with TRBD1. The germline V gene encodes CDR1 SGHRS and CDR2 YFSETQ. The CDR3 runs to 15 residues. V shed 4 bases and J 6 bases; nucleotides not matched to a gene: 11. The CDR3 protein is CASSRVSGQGAEQYF. The DNA for the CDR3 is TGCGCCAGCAGCCGGGTATCGGGACAGGGCGCCGAGCAGTACTTC.

At least ten counts were recorded for this clonotype. The J gene is TRBJ1-6, the V gene TRBV7-2, with 8 positions matching TRBD1. Losses at the gene ends were 3 bases for V and 8 bases for J; bases not matched to a gene: 9. The CDR3 is 16 residues long. Germline CDR1 SGHTA, CDR2 FQGNSA. The CDR3 DNA reads TGTGCCAGCAGCTTCTTCTGGACAGGGTCGTATTCACCCCTCCACTTT. Protein: CASSFFWTGSYSPLHF.

This chain links TRBV4-1 with TRBJ2-2; either TRBD1 or TRBD2 may supply D (5 bases each). CDR1 and CDR2 from the germline V gene are MGHRA and YSYEKL. The CDR3 has 15 residues. V was pared by 0 bases and J by 7 bases, with 12 bases between. CDR3 amino acids: CASSQEEEGVGELFF. DNA for the CDR3: TGCGCCAGCAGCCAAGAGGAGGAAGGGGTCGGGGAGCTGTTTTTT.

This clonotype came up a few times. The rearrangement uses TRBV7-6 and TRBJ2-5; D might be TRBD2 (6 bases). This CDR3 has 15 residues. V dropped 4 bases and J dropped 5 bases, with 17 bases sitting between them. From germline, CDR1 is SGHVS and CDR2 FNYEAQ. The CDR3 sequence: CASSYGTGVGETQYF. The CDR3 nucleotides read TGTGCCAGCAGCTACGGGACTGGGGTTGGGGAGACCCAGTACTTC. Full variable domain (rest looked up from reference TRBV7-6 and TRBJ2-5): GAGVSQSPRYKVTKRGQDVALRCDPISGHVSLYWYRQALGQGPEFLTYFNYEAQQDKSGLPNDRFSAERPEGSISTLTIQRTEQRDSAMYRCASSYGTGVGETQYFGPGTRLLVL.

This clonotype was seen many times. The rearrangement joins TRBV7-8 to TRBJ2-2, with a weak D call TRBD1 (5 bases). The CDR3 has 12 amino acids. Germline V gene lookup returns CDR1 SGHVS and CDR2 FQNEAQ. V lost 3 bases to trimming and J lost 7 bases, with 6 bases between them. As DNA, the CDR3 is TGTGCCAGCAGCTTGACAGACGGGGAGCTGTTTTTT. This codes for CASSLTDGELFF.

This clonotype was seen repeatedly, ten times or more. The CDR3 loop is CSARVRGSYNEQFF. In nucleotides, the CDR3 is TGCAGTGCTAGAGTTCGGGGCTCCTACAATGAGCAGTTCTTC. The chain couples TRBV20-1 to TRBJ2-1; TRBD2 might be the D (5 bases). Germline V gene data show CDR1 as DFQATT and CDR2 as SNEGSKA (reference sequence). Trimming cost V 1 base and J 0 bases, with 7 bases left between them. The CDR3 is made up of 14 amino acids.

This clonotype was detected ten times or more. The CDR3, as DNA: TGTGCCAGCAGTTGGATGGCCGGGGGCACCGGGGAGCTGTTTTTT. As protein: CASSWMAGGTGELFF. The chain recombines TRBV12-3 or TRBV12-4 with TRBJ2-2; D might be TRBD2 (6 bases). The CDR3 has 15 amino acids. The germline V and J ends were trimmed by 4 bases and 4 bases, with 13 bases remaining between them.

This clonotype was found many times. The J gene is TRBJ2-7, the V gene TRBV5-1; D possibly uses TRBD1 or TRBD2 (5 bases each). V lost 5 bases and J 0 bases, leaving 9 bases between the germline ends. The CDR3 length is 13 residues. From germline, CDR1 is SGHRS and CDR2 YFSETQ. CDR3 sequence (DNA): TGCGCCAGCAGTAAGGGGAGCTCCTACGAGCAGTACTTC. It specifies CASSKGSSYEQYF. Supplemented by reference TRBV5-1 and TRBJ2-7, the full variable domain reads KAGVTQTPRYLIKTRGQQVTLSCSPISGHRSVSWYQQTPGQGLQFLFEYFSETQRNKGNFPGRFSGRQFSNSRSEMNVSTLELGDSALYLCASSKGSSYEQYFGPGTRLTVT.

This clonotype was observed many times. This chain links TRBV5-1 with TRBJ2-2, with no clear D. Germline loops: CDR1 SGHRS, CDR2 YFSETQ. Trimming cost V 3 bases and J 0 bases, with 3 bases left between them. The CDR3 contains 13 residues. This CDR3 is CASSSANTGELFF. The CDR3 DNA reads TGCGCCAGCAGCTCTGCGAACACCGGGGAGCTGTTTTTT.

This clonotype was detected many times. V usage is TRBV12-3 or TRBV12-4 and J usage is TRBJ2-2; unclear D gene. The CDR3 covers 16 residues. V was cut by 3 bases and J by 3 bases, with 14 bases left in between. CDR3: CASSLPGQFYTGELFF. Here the CDR3 DNA reads TGTGCCAGCAGTTTGCCGGGCCAATTTTACACCGGGGAGCTGTTTTTT.

At least ten counts were recorded for this clonotype. The rearrangement joins TRBV7-2 to TRBJ2-2; D is unresolved. V was trimmed by 5 bases and J by 2 bases, leaving 3 bases between them. Germline values: CDR1 SGHTA, CDR2 FQGNSA. The CDR3 spans 12 residues. The CDR3 here is CASSINTGELFF. The DNA of the CDR3 is TGTGCCAGCAGCATAAACACCGGGGAGCTGTTTTTT. Full variable domain (remainder filled in from reference TRBV7-2 and TRBJ2-2): GAGVSQSPSNKVTEKGKDVELRCDPISGHTALYWYRQSLGQGLEFLIYFQGNSAPDKSGLPSDRFSAERTGGSVSTLTIQRTQQEDSAVYLCASSINTGELFFGEGSRLTVL.